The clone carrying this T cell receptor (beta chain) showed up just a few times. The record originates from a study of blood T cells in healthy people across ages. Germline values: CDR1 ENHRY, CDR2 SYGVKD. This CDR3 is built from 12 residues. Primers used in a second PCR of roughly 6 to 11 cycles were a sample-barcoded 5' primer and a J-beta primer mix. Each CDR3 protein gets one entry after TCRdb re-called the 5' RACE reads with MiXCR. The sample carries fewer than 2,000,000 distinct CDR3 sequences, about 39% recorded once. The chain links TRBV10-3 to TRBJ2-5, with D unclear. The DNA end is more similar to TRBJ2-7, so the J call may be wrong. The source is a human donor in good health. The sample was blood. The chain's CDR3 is CAISEPWHEQYF. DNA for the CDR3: TGTGCCATCAGTGAACCTTGGCACGAGCAGTACTTC.